A few counts support the clone carrying this TCR beta chain. Its antigen is undetermined. Mouse germline and gene names are used. The observed sequence ends 1 residue before the CDR3 terminus, with the missing tail filled in from the germline J gene. The assay was immunoSEQ multiplex PCR, and TCRdb's table has in-frame clones only and misses some. The sample contains approximately 6,700 clones, approximately 46% of which appear only once. The source of the sample is a study of tissue T cells after allogeneic stem cell transplantation. This sample's time point: mouse harvest day 7 after allogeneic transplant. The graft held 10^6 splenic CD5+ T cells and 10^7 T-cell-depleted bone marrow cells. Mice had MHC-mismatched B6 into BALB/c GVHD, sampled day 7 or 14. Study-level findings and limits: The patient cohort was small and clinically heterogeneous, with limited sampling depth.

The germline V gene has CDR1 SNHLY and CDR2 FYNGKV (reference sequence). Trimming cost V 5 bases and J 4 bases; bases outside gene matches: 4. This CDR3 has 14 amino acids. This TCR came from a female BALB/c mouse given C57BL/6 T cells with graft-versus-host disease after an allogeneic hematopoietic cell transplant. The chain is built from TRBV3 and TRBJ2-7; 11 bases map to TRBD1. Sample: gut tissue. The CDR3 protein is CASSRRDRGYEQYF. The sequenced CDR3 bases are TGTGCCAGCAGCCGCCGGGACAGGGGGTATGAACAGTAC.